This T cell receptor (beta chain) was profiled in a study of molecular identifiers for immune sequencing clone quantification (dated by TCRdb to between 2018 and 2020). Notes on the research overall: For a replicate experiment, RNA from roughly 20,000 or 100,000 naive CD8 T cells was divided into five aliquots, and four of the five aliquots were sequenced. CD8 T cells were used in a methods study to benchmark molecular-identifier clustering-based TCR repertoire sequencing (MIDCIRS) and TCR RNA copy counting.

This clonotype was seen repeatedly, ten times or more. It has no known antigen specificity. No base quality information exists; no much larger clone differs at one position. Libraries of naive CD8 T cells were generated from around 20,000 to 1,000,000 sorted cells, with 10%, 30% or 50% of the purified RNA used. On a BD FACSAria II, naive CD8 T cells were FACS-sorted as CD8+CD4-CCR7+CD45RA+ and collected into RLT Plus buffer. To test detection sensitivity, Jurkat RNA equal to fewer than 13 TCR copies was added to samples of roughly 19,000-1,100,000 naive CD8 T cells. Enrichment of CD8 T cells was done with RosetteSep CD8+ T Cell Enrichment Cocktail plus Ficoll-Paque, and ACK red cell lysis came afterward. The germline V gene sets CDR1 to SGHRS and CDR2 to YFSETQ. Including cysteine and phenylalanine, the CDR3 has 16 amino acids. The entry retains the CDR3 DNA only, 48 bases that are in frame from base 1. V loses 5 bases of germline sequence and J loses 4 bases, and the interval between the two ends is 21 bases.

The library was generated by PCR. Instrument used: NextSeq 500. Preparation of bulk TCR libraries followed a previously described approach, with the TCR primers listed in Table S5. The Qiagen AllPrep DNA/RNA kit was used to purify total RNA. Before analysis, reads from multiple sequencing runs of one library were combined. As for the authors' bioinformatics: Reads were retained only if their TCR constant sequence matched exactly, and those retained reads were trimmed to 150 nt and grouped according to their 12-nt molecular barcodes. Within each barcode group, reads were sub-clustered at a 15% Levenshtein threshold, and quality-weighted consensus sequences were built per RNA molecule. Non-functional sequences were discarded, and so were lower-count sequences lying one edit away from another sequence. Barcode sub-clusters with fewer than 20% of the maximum read count were removed, based on fitting two negative binomial distributions. TCRdb reworked the public reads: Q25 trimming with fastp, MiXCR clone assembly, productive beta chains retained. Here each entry gathers all rows of one CDR3 protein and keeps the most common genes and DNA. The V and J calls and clone size are TCRdb's, not the authors'. The sample table holds around 470,000 distinct CDR3 sequences, of which roughly 26% were seen once. Roughly 0.79% of the sample is taken by the ten largest.

Study-wide conclusions, independent of this receptor: Modeling gave around 2.7 recovered TCR RNA copies per cell versus approximately 10 by digital PCR, implying approximately 30% capture efficiency. In CMV-specific effector cells, clones with more than 20 RNA copies contained over 99% of molecules, whereas in naive cells such clones contained under 1% of molecules. Spiked-in Jurkat TCR RNA equal to a single cell's worth was reported to be detectable even within one million naive CD8 T cells. Highly expanded clone sizes could be underestimated if identical TCR molecules share a barcode. The naive libraries included spiked-in Jurkat TCR RNA (around 9 copies' worth), and this Jurkat TCR RNA is not part of the donor repertoire. When barcode sub-clustering was left out, chimeric consensus sequences inflated TCR diversity, with chimeras reaching as high as 47%.

Sequenced material: naive CD8+ T cells from blood, with Jurkat cell RNA spiked in. What this sample's cell subset or site label stands for: FACS-sorted CD8+CD4-CCR7+CD45RA+ naive T cells. The TCR comes from a human donor in good health. Some libraries in this study had Jurkat cell RNA spiked in. The chain joins TRBV5-1 to TRBJ2-5; a tentative D call is TRBD2 (6 bases match). The CDR3 region: CASRGVLSGVGETQYF. The DNA sequence reads TGCGCCAGCAGGGGCGTCCTGTCGGGGGTCGGAGAGACCCAGTACTTC.